The source of this TCR beta chain is a study of technical replicates of blood from a few donors. TCRdb keeps only in-frame clones here, not all; method: immunoSEQ multiplex PCR. The table lists around 83,000 clones, more than 90% of them singletons, with about 0.23% in the top ten. V lost 6 bases to trimming and J lost 0 bases, with 15 bases between them. In germline, CDR1 is SGHTS, CDR2 YDEGEE. The CDR3 length is 15 residues. Material: T cells isolated from PBMCs. This chain joins TRBV5-8 and TRBJ1-1, with D hard to call. The source is a human donor in good health. The CDR3: CASTKNREMNTEAFF. Here the CDR3 DNA reads TGTGCCAGCACCAAGAACCGGGAGATGAACACTGAAGCTTTCTTT.